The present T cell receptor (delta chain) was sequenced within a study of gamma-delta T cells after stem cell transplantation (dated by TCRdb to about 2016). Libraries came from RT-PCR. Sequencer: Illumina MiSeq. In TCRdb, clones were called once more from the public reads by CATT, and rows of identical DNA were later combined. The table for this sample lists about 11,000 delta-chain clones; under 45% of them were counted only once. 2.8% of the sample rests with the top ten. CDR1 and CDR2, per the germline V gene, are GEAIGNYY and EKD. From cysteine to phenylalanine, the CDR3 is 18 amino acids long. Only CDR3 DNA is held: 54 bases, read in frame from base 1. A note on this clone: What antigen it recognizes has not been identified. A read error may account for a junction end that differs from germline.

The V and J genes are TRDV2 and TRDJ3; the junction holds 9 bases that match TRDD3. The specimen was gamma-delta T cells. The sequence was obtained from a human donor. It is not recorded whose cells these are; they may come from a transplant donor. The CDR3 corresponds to CACDVMGDRSWDTRQMFF. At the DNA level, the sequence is TGTGCCTGTGACGTAATGGGGGATAGATCCTGGGACACCCGACAAATGTTTTTC.